This T cell receptor (beta chain) derives from a study of cytomegalovirus exposure and HLA in healthy donors. Study-wide results and limits: A later analysis, which compared TCR beta chains of equal frequency, found the HLA-associated ones more clonally expanded. When analyzed later, a missense DCLRE1C variant was found to be linked to TCR beta V- and J-gene trimming. Most of the CMV-associated TCR beta chains (in a later analysis) appeared to be HLA-restricted.

In the PCR, 60 Vbeta and 13 Jbeta primers were used. Sequenced by immunoSEQ multiplex PCR; TCRdb stores in-frame clones only, minus some. The sample holds tens of thousands of clones, roughly 75% seen once. The CDR3 extends over 13 amino acids. V lost 0 bases to trimming and J lost 11 bases, with 13 bases between them. The V gene's germline CDR1 is LGHNA and CDR2 YNFKEQ. About this clone: Its antigen is not identified.

This TCR derives from a woman aged 25 to 39 in good health and CMV-seropositive. This sequence joins TRBV4-2 and TRBJ2-5; maybe TRBD1 (5 bases). Material for sequencing was PBMCs. CDR3 loop: CASSQDHQGPQYF. CDR3 DNA sequence: TGTGCCAGCAGCCAAGATCACCAGGGTCCTCAGTACTTC.